This is a list of T cell receptor beta chains from one sample in a study of blood T cell repertoires in COVID-19. Repertoires were generated with immunoSEQ multiplex PCR, while TCRdb's copy carries only in-frame clones and drops some. The repertoire holds approximately 220,000 clones, with approximately 85% as singletons. Sequences were obtained from peripheral blood. The receptors originated from a woman in her seventies with acute or convalescent COVID-19. Each CDR3 is given with its conserved first and last residue. Fields, in order: V gene, D gene, J gene, clone size, CDR3 protein, CDR3 DNA. The D gene is left open where the match is weak. Part of the rows lack a size; the others show once, few, many or a class for expanded clones.

v_gene: TRBV19
d_gene: TRBD1
j_gene: TRBJ2-1
abundance: NA
CDR3aa: CASSTGGQGAGNEQFF
CDR3nt: TGTGCCAGTAGTACCGGGGGACAGGGGGCAGGAAATGAGCAGTTCTTC

v_gene: TRBV11-2
d_gene: NA
j_gene: TRBJ1-5
abundance: NA
CDR3aa: CASSLDLSGRPQHF
CDR3nt: TGTGCCAGCAGCTTAGATCTCTCGGGGAGACCCCAGCATTTT

v_gene: TRBV7-8
d_gene: NA
j_gene: TRBJ1-5
abundance: NA
CDR3aa: CASSPNRVGNQPQHF
CDR3nt: TGTGCCAGCAGCCCGAACAGGGTCGGCAATCAGCCCCAGCATTTT

v_gene: TRBV6-2/TRBV6-3
d_gene: NA
j_gene: TRBJ1-2
abundance: NA
CDR3aa: CASSYSVAHGYTF
CDR3nt: TGTGCCAGCAGTTACTCAGTGGCCCACGGCTACACCTTC

v_gene: TRBV29-1
d_gene: TRBD2
j_gene: TRBJ2-3
abundance: NA
CDR3aa: CSAGVGTSGADTQYF
CDR3nt: TGCAGCGCCGGGGTAGGGACTAGCGGGGCAGATACGCAGTATTTT

v_gene: TRBV13
d_gene: TRBD1
j_gene: TRBJ1-2
abundance: NA
CDR3aa: CASSPRDRANYGYTF
CDR3nt: TGTGCCAGCAGCCCCAGAGACAGGGCCAACTATGGCTACACCTTC

v_gene: TRBV5-1
d_gene: NA
j_gene: TRBJ1-1
abundance: NA
CDR3aa: CASSIQGLPNTEAFF
CDR3nt: TGCGCCAGCAGCATTCAGGGACTCCCGAACACTGAAGCTTTCTTT

v_gene: TRBV6-5
d_gene: TRBD1
j_gene: TRBJ1-1
abundance: NA
CDR3aa: CASSYSGDSNTEAFF
CDR3nt: TGTGCCAGCAGTTACTCGGGGGACAGCAACACTGAAGCTTTCTTT

v_gene: TRBV28
d_gene: TRBD1
j_gene: TRBJ2-7
abundance: NA
CDR3aa: CASRPQGAGYEQYF
CDR3nt: TGTGCCAGCAGACCACAGGGGGCAGGCTACGAGCAGTACTTC

v_gene: TRBV14
d_gene: TRBD1
j_gene: TRBJ2-6
abundance: NA
CDR3aa: CASSQLQGSGANVLTF
CDR3nt: TGTGCCAGCAGCCAATTACAGGGGTCTGGGGCCAACGTCCTGACTTTC

v_gene: TRBV6-5
d_gene: NA
j_gene: TRBJ1-3
abundance: NA
CDR3aa: CASSSGVSGNTIYF
CDR3nt: TGTGCCAGCAGCTCGGGGGTATCTGGAAACACCATATATTTT

v_gene: TRBV7-9
d_gene: TRBD1
j_gene: TRBJ1-2
abundance: NA
CDR3aa: CASSFRDRVHYGYTF
CDR3nt: TGTGCCAGCAGCTTCCGGGACAGGGTTCACTATGGCTACACCTTC

v_gene: TRBV19
d_gene: NA
j_gene: TRBJ2-5
abundance: NA
CDR3aa: CASSMIRSEQETQYF
CDR3nt: TGTGCCAGTAGTATGATCCGGTCCGAGCAAGAGACCCAGTACTTC

v_gene: TRBV11-2
d_gene: TRBD1
j_gene: TRBJ1-1
abundance: NA
CDR3aa: CASSLAHRGEAFF
CDR3nt: TGTGCCAGCAGCTTAGCACACAGGGGCGAGGCTTTCTTT

v_gene: TRBV11-2
d_gene: TRBD1
j_gene: TRBJ1-4
abundance: NA
CDR3aa: CASSLRDRGEVELFF
CDR3nt: TGTGCCAGCAGCCTACGGGACAGAGGGGAGGTAGAACTGTTTTTT

v_gene: TRBV3-1/TRBV3-2
d_gene: TRBD1
j_gene: TRBJ1-5
abundance: NA
CDR3aa: CASGWTGDQPQHF
CDR3nt: TGTGCCAGCGGTTGGACAGGGGATCAGCCCCAGCATTTT

v_gene: TRBV19
d_gene: NA
j_gene: TRBJ2-1
abundance: few
CDR3aa: CASVAGVDLPGYNEQFF
CDR3nt: TGTGCCAGTGTGGCCGGGGTGGATTTGCCAGGCTACAATGAGCAGTTCTTC

v_gene: TRBV10-2
d_gene: NA
j_gene: TRBJ1-5
abundance: NA
CDR3aa: CASSENGQFQPQHF
CDR3nt: TGCGCCAGCAGTGAGAATGGTCAGTTTCAGCCCCAGCATTTT

v_gene: TRBV7-2
d_gene: NA
j_gene: TRBJ1-3
abundance: NA
CDR3aa: CASSSRGSGFSGNTIYF
CDR3nt: TGTGCCAGCAGCTCCAGAGGGTCGGGCTTCTCTGGAAACACCATATATTTT

v_gene: TRBV4-3
d_gene: NA
j_gene: TRBJ1-2
abundance: NA
CDR3aa: CASSQEFGPYYGYTF
CDR3nt: TGCGCCAGCAGCCAAGAGTTCGGTCCATACTATGGCTACACCTTC

v_gene: TRBV24-1
d_gene: TRBD1
j_gene: TRBJ2-2
abundance: NA
CDR3aa: CATSDPTGENTGELFF
CDR3nt: TGTGCCACCAGTGATCCGACAGGGGAAAACACCGGGGAGCTGTTTTTT

v_gene: TRBV10-3
d_gene: TRBD1
j_gene: TRBJ1-2
abundance: NA
CDR3aa: CAISESHLGQGNYGYTF
CDR3nt: TGTGCCATCAGTGAGTCCCATCTGGGACAGGGGAACTATGGCTACACCTTC

v_gene: TRBV4-3
d_gene: TRBD1
j_gene: TRBJ1-1
abundance: NA
CDR3aa: CASSQTDREYTEAFF
CDR3nt: TGCGCCAGCAGCCAAACCGACAGGGAGTACACTGAAGCTTTCTTT

v_gene: TRBV20-1
d_gene: NA
j_gene: TRBJ1-4
abundance: NA
CDR3aa: CSASDRNEKLFF
CDR3nt: TGCAGTGCTAGTGACAGGAATGAAAAACTGTTTTTT

v_gene: TRBV5-1
d_gene: TRBD1
j_gene: TRBJ1-4
abundance: NA
CDR3aa: CASSLERPGGSEKLFF
CDR3nt: TGCGCCAGCAGCTTGGAACGACCAGGGGGTAGTGAAAAACTGTTTTTT

v_gene: TRBV5-1
d_gene: NA
j_gene: TRBJ1-1
abundance: NA
CDR3aa: CASSLEVGDTEAFF
CDR3nt: TGCGCCAGCAGCTTGGAAGTAGGGGACACTGAAGCTTTCTTT

v_gene: TRBV14
d_gene: NA
j_gene: TRBJ2-1
abundance: NA
CDR3aa: CASSQDWTLNEQFF
CDR3nt: TGTGCCAGCAGCCAAGACTGGACTCTAAATGAGCAGTTCTTC

v_gene: TRBV19
d_gene: NA
j_gene: TRBJ1-2
abundance: NA
CDR3aa: CASSPGVNYGYTF
CDR3nt: TGTGCCAGTTCTCCAGGGGTTAACTATGGCTACACCTTC

v_gene: TRBV15
d_gene: NA
j_gene: TRBJ1-5
abundance: NA
CDR3aa: CATSRMGGAAYQPQHF
CDR3nt: TGTGCCACCAGCAGGATGGGGGGTGCAGCCTATCAGCCCCAGCATTTT

v_gene: TRBV6-5
d_gene: NA
j_gene: TRBJ2-3
abundance: once
CDR3aa: CASKLALLRGTQYF
CDR3nt: TGTGCCAGCAAGCTAGCGCTCCTGAGGGGTACGCAGTATTTT

v_gene: TRBV5-1
d_gene: TRBD2
j_gene: TRBJ2-7
abundance: once
CDR3aa: CASSQGTSGGAYEQYF
CDR3nt: TGCGCCAGCAGCCAAGGGACTAGCGGGGGGGCCTACGAGCAGTACTTC